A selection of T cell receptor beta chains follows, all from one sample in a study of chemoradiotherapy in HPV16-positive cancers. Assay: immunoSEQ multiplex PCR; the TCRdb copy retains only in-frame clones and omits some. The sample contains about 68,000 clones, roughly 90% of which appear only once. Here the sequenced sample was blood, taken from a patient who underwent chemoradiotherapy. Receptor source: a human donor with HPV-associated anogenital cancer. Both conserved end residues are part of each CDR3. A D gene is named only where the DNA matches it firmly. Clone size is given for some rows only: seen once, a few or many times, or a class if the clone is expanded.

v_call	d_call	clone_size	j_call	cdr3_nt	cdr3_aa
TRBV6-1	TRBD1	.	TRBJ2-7	TGTGCCAGCAGTTATCGACAGGGGGCCGAGCAGTACTTC	CASSYRQGAEQYF
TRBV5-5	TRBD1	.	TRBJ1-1	TGTGCCAGCAGCTTGTTTTGGACAGGGGACACTGAAGCTTTCTTT	CASSLFWTGDTEAFF
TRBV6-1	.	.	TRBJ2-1	TGTGCCAGCAGGAGGGGGGGGCCAGGGCAGTTCTTC	CASRRGGPGQFF
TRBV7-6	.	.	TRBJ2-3	TGTGCCAGCAGCCGGGACCACACAGATACGCAGTATTTT	CASSRDHTDTQYF
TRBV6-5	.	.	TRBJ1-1	TGTGCCAGCAGTTACGTGGGTGTCACTGAAGCTTTCTTT	CASSYVGVTEAFF
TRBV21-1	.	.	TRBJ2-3	TGTGCCAGCAGCAAAGGCCGAAGGACAGCGCCTGGGGGCACAGATACGCAGTATTTT	CASSKGRRTAPGGTDTQYF
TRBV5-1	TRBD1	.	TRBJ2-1	TGCGCCAGCTATTCCGGGACAGGGAGCCACAATGAGCAGTTCTTC	CASYSGTGSHNEQFF
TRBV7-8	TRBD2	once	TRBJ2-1	TGTGCCAGCAGCCCGAGCGGGGTTGCCTACAATGAGCAGTTCTTC	CASSPSGVAYNEQFF
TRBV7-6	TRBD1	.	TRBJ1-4	TGTGCCAGCAGCCCCTCAGGGGGGTATAATGAAAAACTGTTTTTT	CASSPSGGYNEKLFF
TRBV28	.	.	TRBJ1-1	TGTGCCAGCAGACCCGGGGGGATGGTCATGAACACTGAAGCTTTCTTT	CASRPGGMVMNTEAFF
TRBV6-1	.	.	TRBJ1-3	TGTGCCAGCAGTGAGGCTCGTGGCAGGGTGTACGGAAACACCATATATTTT	CASSEARGRVYGNTIYF
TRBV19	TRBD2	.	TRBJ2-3	TGTGCCAGTAGTATCGCTAGCGGGAGCACAGATACGCAGTATTTT	CASSIASGSTDTQYF
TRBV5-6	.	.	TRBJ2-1	TGTGCCAGCAACCGGGGGAGTGGCAATGAGCAGTTCTTC	CASNRGSGNEQFF
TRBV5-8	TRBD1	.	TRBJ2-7	TGTGCCAGCAGCTTCCGGGACAGGGTGAACGAGCAGTACTTC	CASSFRDRVNEQYF
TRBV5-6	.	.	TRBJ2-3	TGTGCCAGCAGCTCGGACGCGGGGACGAGCACAGATACGCAGTATTTT	CASSSDAGTSTDTQYF
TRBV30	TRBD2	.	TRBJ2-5	TGTGCCTGGAACCGTGGGGGACTAGCGGGGGCGAGGGAGCAGTACTTC	CAWNRGGLAGAREQYF
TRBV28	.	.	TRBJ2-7	TGTGCCAGCAGTATGGGACTTGACTACGAGCAGTACTTC	CASSMGLDYEQYF
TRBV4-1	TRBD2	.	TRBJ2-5	TGCGCCAGCAGCCAAGGGGTAGCGGGGCTCCAAGAGACCCAGTACTTC	CASSQGVAGLQETQYF
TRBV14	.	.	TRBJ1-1	TGTGCCAGCAGCCAAGATCGAAGGCAGGCTGAAGCTTTCTTT	CASSQDRRQAEAFF
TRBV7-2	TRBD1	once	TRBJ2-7	TGTGCCAGCAGCTTTCGGGACAGGCGCTACGAGCAGTACTTC	CASSFRDRRYEQYF
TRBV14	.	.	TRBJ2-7	TGTGCCAGCAGCGGAGGGGTGGAGGGCTCCTACGAGCAGTACTTC	CASSGGVEGSYEQYF
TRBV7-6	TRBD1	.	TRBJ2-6	TGTGCCAGCAGCTACAGGGGGGTAGGGATTGGATCTGGGGCCAACGTCCTGACTTTC	CASSYRGVGIGSGANVLTF
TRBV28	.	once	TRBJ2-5	TGTGCCAGCAGTAGAAGGCGGACTCCTAAAGAGACCCAGTACTTC	CASSRRRTPKETQYF
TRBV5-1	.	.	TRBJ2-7	TGCGCCAGCAGCTCAGAGAGCTCCTACGAGCAGTACTTC	CASSSESSYEQYF
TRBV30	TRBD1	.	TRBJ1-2	TGTGCCTGGAGTGCCCTCCCCTCCGGGACAGGTTTAGCTAACTATGGCTACACCTTC	CAWSALPSGTGLANYGYTF
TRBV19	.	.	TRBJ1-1	TGTGCCAGTAGTCTTGGACAGCCTAACACTGAAGCTTTCTTT	CASSLGQPNTEAFF
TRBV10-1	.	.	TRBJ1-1	TGCGCCAGCAGTGACAGGTCGGGGGCGAACACTGAAGCTTTCTTT	CASSDRSGANTEAFF
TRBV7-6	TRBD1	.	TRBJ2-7	TGTGCCAGCAGCCCGACAGGGAATATAGGCTACGAGCAGTACTTC	CASSPTGNIGYEQYF
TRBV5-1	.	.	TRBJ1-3	TGCGCCAGCAGCTGGGGATCTGGAAACACCATATATTTT	CASSWGSGNTIYF
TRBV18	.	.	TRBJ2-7	TGTGCCAGCTCTACCGGGACCGAGAGCTCCTACGAGCAGTACTTC	CASSTGTESSYEQYF
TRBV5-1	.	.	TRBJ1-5	TGCGCCAGCAGCCCCGGGGATTATAGCAATCAGCCCCAGCATTTT	CASSPGDYSNQPQHF
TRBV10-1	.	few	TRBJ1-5	TGCGCCAGCAGTGCGGGTAGCAATCAGCCCCAGCATTTT	CASSAGSNQPQHF
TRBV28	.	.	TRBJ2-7	TGTGCCAGCATGGGGTCCATAACCTACGAGCAGTACTTC	CASMGSITYEQYF
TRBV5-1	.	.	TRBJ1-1	TGCGCCAGCCGTGGACTGACAATCACTGAAGCTTTCTTT	CASRGLTITEAFF
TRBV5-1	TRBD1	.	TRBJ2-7	TGCGCCAGCAGCCTGGGACAGGTGAGCTCCTACGAGCAGTACTTC	CASSLGQVSSYEQYF
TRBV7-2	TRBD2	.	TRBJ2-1	TGTGCCAGCAGCAGACGAGCGGGAGTAGGTGGAAATGAGCAGTTCTTC	CASSRRAGVGGNEQFF
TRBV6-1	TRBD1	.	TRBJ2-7	TGTGCCAGCAGTTCACCTGGGACAGCTACTTCACAGTACTTC	CASSSPGTATSQYF
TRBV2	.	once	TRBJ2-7	TGTGCCAGCAAACTTGGACAGACCTACGAGCAGTACTTC	CASKLGQTYEQYF
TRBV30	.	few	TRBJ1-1	TGTGCCTGGAGCCGGGACGGATATGAAGCTTTCTTT	CAWSRDGYEAFF
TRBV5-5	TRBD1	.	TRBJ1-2	TGTGCCAGCACCAGGACAGGGGATGGCTACACCTTC	CASTRTGDGYTF
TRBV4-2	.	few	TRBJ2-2	TGTGCCAGCAGCCAAGATCAGACAAGGACCGGGGAGCTGTTTTTT	CASSQDQTRTGELFF
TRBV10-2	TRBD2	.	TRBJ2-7	TGCGCCAGCAGTCCGGGACTAGCGGGCCACGAGCAGTACTTC	CASSPGLAGHEQYF
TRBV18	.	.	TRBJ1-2	TGTGCCAGCTCACTATACCAGGGTGCGGGCTACACCTTC	CASSLYQGAGYTF
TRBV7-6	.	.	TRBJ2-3	TGTGCCAGCTCCCTAGCTAGCGGCACAGATACGCAGTATTTT	CASSLASGTDTQYF
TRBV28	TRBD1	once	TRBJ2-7	TGTGCCAGCATCTCCGGACAGGGGGCAATTTACGAGCAGTACTTC	CASISGQGAIYEQYF
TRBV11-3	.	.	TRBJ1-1	TGTGCCAGCAGCTTAGGTGGGAGGGGAGGGAACTCTGAAGCTTTCTTT	CASSLGGRGGNSEAFF
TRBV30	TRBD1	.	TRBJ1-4	TGTGCCTGGACGAGGGGACAGTTTAATGAAAAACTGTTTTTT	CAWTRGQFNEKLFF
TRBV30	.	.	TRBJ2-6	TGTGCCTGGAGGAAGACAGCTGGGGCCAACGTCCTGACTTTC	CAWRKTAGANVLTF
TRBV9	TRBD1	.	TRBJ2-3	TGTGCCAGCAGCCGACAGGGCGATGGGACAGATACGCAGTATTTT	CASSRQGDGTDTQYF
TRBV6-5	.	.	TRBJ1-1	TGTGCCAGCAGCCGCAGGGGAGCCATGAACACTGAAGCTTTCTTT	CASSRRGAMNTEAFF
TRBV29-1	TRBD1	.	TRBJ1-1	TGCAGCGCTTCGGGACAGCTGAACACTGAAGCTTTCTTT	CSASGQLNTEAFF
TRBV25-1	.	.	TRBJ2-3	TGTGCCAGCAGTGACGTTGAGTACGGGTTTAGGACAGATACGCAGTATTTT	CASSDVEYGFRTDTQYF